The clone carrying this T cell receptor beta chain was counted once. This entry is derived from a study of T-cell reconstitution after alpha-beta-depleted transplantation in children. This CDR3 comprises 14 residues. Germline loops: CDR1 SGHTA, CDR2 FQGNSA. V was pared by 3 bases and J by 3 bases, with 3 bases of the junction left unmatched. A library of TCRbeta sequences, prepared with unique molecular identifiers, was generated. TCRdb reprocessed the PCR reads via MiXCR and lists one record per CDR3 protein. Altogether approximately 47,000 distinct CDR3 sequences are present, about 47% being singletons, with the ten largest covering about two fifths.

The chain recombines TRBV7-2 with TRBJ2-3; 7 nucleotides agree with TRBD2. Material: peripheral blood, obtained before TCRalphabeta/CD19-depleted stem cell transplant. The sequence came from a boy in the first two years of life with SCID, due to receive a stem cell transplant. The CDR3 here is CASSFPGGTDTQYF. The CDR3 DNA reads TGTGCCAGCAGCTTCCCGGGGGGAACAGATACGCAGTATTTT.